Below, 22 T cell receptor beta chains from the same sample are listed, as sequenced in a study of vaccination effects on CD4 cells after COVID-19. Profiling relied on immunoSEQ multiplex PCR, and the TCRdb table lists in-frame clones only, not all of them. The sample consists of about 73,000 clones, roughly 79% of them appearing once. Viral peptide pool expansion of antigen-specific CD4+ T cells preceded sequencing in the ViraFEST assay. Investigators separated out CD4+ T cells once around 11 days of culture had passed. Vaccinated participants had no history of SARS-CoV-2 infection and tested negative for nucleocapsid antibodies. Their target antigens are unknown. The sample in question was CD4+ T cells from PBMCs cultured with HCoV-NL63 spike peptides, obtained before COVID-19 vaccination. The receptors come from a human donor who received a COVID-19 vaccine.

This clone has only a few counts. The chain employs TRBV12-3 or TRBV12-4 and TRBJ1-5; D may be TRBD1 (5 bases). The CDR3 consists of 13 residues. V lost 0 bases to trimming and J lost 6 bases, with 6 bases between them. CDR3 nucleotide sequence: TGTGCCAGCAGTTTAGCGGGGACTCAGCCCCAGCATTTT. This translates into CASSLAGTQPQHF.

V is TRBV27 and J is TRBJ2-3; 8 bases line up with TRBD1. V lost 6 bases and J lost 0; bases outside the gene matches: 2. This CDR3 has 14 amino acids. Looked up from germline, CDR1 is MNHEY and CDR2 is SMNVEV (reference sequence). Written as DNA, the CDR3 is TGTGCCAGCAGCCGGGACAGGAGCACAGATACGCAGTATTTT. It is translated as CASSRDRSTDTQYF.

The CDR3 region is CASRATKVNGYTF. The DNA for the CDR3 is TGTGCCAGCAGAGCTACCAAGGTCAACGGCTACACCTTC. J is TRBJ1-2 and V is TRBV28; D gene uncertain. V was clipped by 6 bases and J by 8 bases, with 16 bases between them. This CDR3 has 13 residues. Per germline, CDR1 MDHEN and CDR2 SYDVKM.

The chain carries TRBV7-9 and TRBJ1-6; the match to TRBD1 covers 9 bases. The ends lost 2 bases at V and 7 bases at J; junction bases unmatched: 3. CDR1 and CDR2 from the germline V gene are SEHNR and FQNEAQ (reference sequence). The CDR3 is 15 residues long. CDR3 in DNA: TGTGCCAGCAGCTTAACCGGGACAGGGAATTCACCCCTCCACTTT. Its protein is CASSLTGTGNSPLHF.

V usage is TRBV7-8 and J usage is TRBJ2-2; 9 bases map to TRBD1. Trimming cost V 5 bases and J 1 base; bases outside gene matches: 5. Germline loops: CDR1 SGHVS, CDR2 FQNEAQ. CDR3 size: 16 residues. The CDR3 bases are TGTGCCAGCAGCGAGGACAGGGGACTGAACACCGGGGAGCTGTTTTTT. It yields the protein CASSEDRGLNTGELFF.

This clone was observed a few times. The V gene is TRBV2, the J gene TRBJ1-6; possible D gene TRBD1, 5 bases. CDR1 is SNHLY, CDR2 FYNNEI, per germline. CDR3 length: 20 residues. The V end lost 7 bases, the J end lost 3 bases, and 28 bases lay between the germline ends. The DNA of the CDR3 is TGTGCCAGCACCACAGGCGGGTTGTGGGGAGAGAGGGGCTATAATTCACCCCTCCACTTT. Translating it yields CASTTGGLWGERGYNSPLHF.

This clone came up a few times. The rearrangement uses TRBV2 and TRBJ2-7; no definite D call. CDR1 and CDR2 from the germline V gene are SNHLY and FYNNEI. The CDR3 is 15 residues long. Trimming removed 9 bases from V and 0 bases from J, with 18 bases in between. The CDR3 is CARAGKGRSSYEQYV. CDR3 DNA sequence: TGTGCCAGAGCTGGCAAAGGCAGGAGCTCCTACGAGCAGTACGTC.

The chain links TRBV6-4 to TRBJ2-5; 11 bases are a match to TRBD2. There are 18 residues in the CDR3. The V gene's germline CDR1 is MRHNA and CDR2 SNTAGT. V lost 5 bases and J lost 3; bases outside the gene matches: 14. Written as DNA, the CDR3 is TGTGCCAGCAGTTTCCCGACGGGGGTAGCGGGGGGGAAAGAGACCCAGTACTTC. It codes for CASSFPTGVAGGKETQYF.

The rearrangement joins TRBV6-5 to TRBJ1-1; possibly TRBD1 for D (6 bases). CDR1 is MNHEY, CDR2 SVGAGI, per germline. V was trimmed by 2 bases and J by 5 bases, leaving 15 bases between them. The CDR3 has 15 residues. The CDR3 loop reads CASSYPQGSGTEAFF. For the CDR3, the DNA is TGTGCCAGCAGTTACCCCCAGGGGTCGGGGACTGAAGCTTTCTTT.

This clone was seen a handful of times. The CDR3 DNA follows: TGCAGTACCCCAGTGGTGGAGACCCAGTACTTC. Protein sequence: CSTPVVETQYF. This rearrangement joins TRBV20-1 to TRBJ2-5; D ambiguous. With 8 bases removed from V and 5 bases from J, the gap between germline ends came to 12 bases. The V gene's germline CDR1 is DFQATT and CDR2 SNEGSKA (reference sequence). The CDR3 extends over 11 amino acids.

V usage is TRBV30 and J usage is TRBJ1-2, with TRBD1 matching over 9 bases. The V gene's germline CDR1 is GTSNPN and CDR2 SVGIG (reference sequence). The CDR3 length is 15 residues. J was trimmed by 7 bases and V by 2 bases; bases with no gene match: 11. The CDR3 loop reads CAWSPGQGIVGGYTF. CDR3 DNA: TGTGCCTGGAGTCCGGGACAGGGAATAGTTGGTGGCTACACCTTC. Together with reference TRBV30 and TRBJ1-2, the CDR3 gives the full variable domain: SQTIHQWPATLVQPVGSPLSLECTVEGTSNPNLYWYRQAAGRGLQLLFYSVGIGQISSEVPQNLSASRPQDRQFILSSKKLLLSDSGFYLCAWSPGQGIVGGYTFGSGTRLTVV.

The rearrangement joins TRBV6-2 or TRBV6-3 to TRBJ1-4; no clear D gene. Looked up from germline, CDR1 is MNHEY and CDR2 is SVGEGT. Trimming removed 0 bases from V and 7 bases from J, with 15 bases in between. CDR3 length: 16 residues. In DNA form, the CDR3 reads TGTGCCAGCAGTTACTCGATCGGCGGGGATCGTGAAAAACTGTTTTTT. Residues: CASSYSIGGDREKLFF.

This clone has only one observation. This rearrangement joins TRBV9 to TRBJ2-5; 7 bases agree with TRBD2. Per the germline V gene, CDR1 is SGDLS and CDR2 is YYNGEE. CDR3 length: 15 residues. V shed 2 bases and J 5 bases; nucleotides not matched to a gene: 9. CDR3 DNA: TGTGCCAGCAGCGTTCGGGGGGATGGAGTCGAGACCCAGTACTTC. Its translation is CASSVRGDGVETQYF. Full variable domain (outside the CDR3, taken from reference TRBV9 and TRBJ2-5): DSGVTQTPKHLITATGQRVTLRCSPRSGDLSVYWYQQSLDQGLQFLIQYYNGEERAKGNILERFSAQQFPDLHSELNLSSLELGDSALYFCASSVRGDGVETQYFGPGTRLLVL.

This rearrangement joins TRBV5-1 to TRBJ2-5, with 8 bases lining up with TRBD2. The CDR3 loop spans 15 amino acids. Germline lookup yields CDR1 SGHRS and CDR2 YFSETQ. V dropped 0 bases and J dropped 3; count of bases not matched to a gene: 4. CDR3 DNA: TGCGCCAGCAGCTTGGTAGCGGGGAAGGAAGAGACCCAGTACTTC. The encoded protein is CASSLVAGKEETQYF.

The sample holds one count of this clone. This sequence joins TRBV9 and TRBJ1-1; no clear D gene. The CDR3 length is 14 residues. Germline V lookup: CDR1 SGDLS, CDR2 YYNGEE. Deletions cut 2 bases from V and 4 bases from J, with 12 bases between. The CDR3 sequence: CASSVGTWSTEAFF. The CDR3 region has the DNA TGTGCCAGCAGCGTTGGTACTTGGAGCACTGAAGCTTTCTTT. Full variable domain (rest looked up from reference TRBV9 and TRBJ1-1): DSGVTQTPKHLITATGQRVTLRCSPRSGDLSVYWYQQSLDQGLQFLIQYYNGEERAKGNILERFSAQQFPDLHSELNLSSLELGDSALYFCASSVGTWSTEAFFGQGTRLTVV.

The rearrangement links TRBV5-1 to TRBJ1-5; TRBD1 aligns across 11 bases. Germline V gives CDR1 SGHRS, CDR2 YFSETQ. This CDR3 contains 15 residues. Trimming removed 4 bases from V and 9 bases from J; junction bases left unmatched: 9. The DNA of the CDR3 is TGCGCCAGCAGCCTCGGGACAGGGGGTGATCGGCCCCAGCATTTT. Translating it yields CASSLGTGGDRPQHF.

This rearrangement joins TRBV19 to TRBJ1-1; TRBD1 might be the D (5 bases). Germline CDR1 and CDR2: LNHDA and SQIVND (reference sequence). The germline V and J ends were trimmed by 4 bases and 11 bases, with 14 bases remaining between them. This CDR3 spans 12 amino acids. CDR3 in DNA: TGTGCCAGTAGTAGGAACCGGGACCGGGCTTTCTTT. Its protein product is CASSRNRDRAFF.

The chain carries TRBV4-1 and TRBJ2-1; D gene uncertain. Trimming removed 3 bases at V and 0 bases at J, with 15 bases between. The germline V gene encodes CDR1 MGHRA and CDR2 YSYEKL. The CDR3 sequence is 17 residues long. CDR3 region: CASSHTWTGSSYNEQFF. CDR3 nucleotides: TGCGCCAGCAGCCACACTTGGACGGGCAGCTCCTACAATGAGCAGTTCTTC.

The V and J genes are TRBV3-1 (or the pseudogene TRBV3-2) and TRBJ1-2; possibly TRBD1 for D (6 bases). The length of the CDR3 is 12 residues. CDR1 and CDR2 from the germline V gene are LGHDT and YNNKEL (reference sequence). Trimming pared 4 bases from V and 7 bases from J, leaving 10 bases between. The CDR3 sequence: CASSRGGSGYTF. The CDR3 region has the DNA TGTGCCAGCAGCCGCGGGGGCTCTGGCTACACCTTC.

This clone has only a few counts. The V and J genes are TRBV2 and TRBJ2-1; D uncertain. Germline V gene sequence: CDR1 SNHLY, CDR2 FYNNEI. The CDR3 consists of 13 residues. Trimming removed 2 bases from V and 11 bases from J, with 13 bases in between. Here the CDR3 reads CASSEYTPGQQFF. CDR3 sequence (DNA): TGTGCCAGCAGTGAATATACACCCGGCCAGCAGTTCTTC.

V is TRBV5-1 and J is TRBJ2-5; 7 nucleotides line up with TRBD1. Per germline, CDR1 SGHRS and CDR2 YFSETQ. The CDR3 has 14 residues. V shed 1 base and J 3 bases; nucleotides not matched to a gene: 3. In DNA form, the CDR3 reads TGCGCCAGCAGCTTGTCGACAGGGAAAGAGACCCAGTACTTC. It yields the protein CASSLSTGKETQYF.

This chain uses TRBV2 with TRBJ2-1, with 8 nucleotides matching TRBD2. V dropped 7 bases and J dropped 2; count of bases not matched to a gene: 16. Germline CDR1 SNHLY, CDR2 FYNNEI. The CDR3 totals 18 residues. The CDR3, as DNA: TGTGCCAGCACACTCGCGGGGGGTCTCGTCAGCCCCTACAATGAGCAGTTCTTC. It translates to CASTLAGGLVSPYNEQFF.